This TCR beta chain was sequenced for a study of T cell repertoires in cytomegalovirus infection. From germline, CDR1 is KGHDR and CDR2 SFDVKD. The CDR3 is made up of 18 amino acids. V was clipped by 0 bases and J by 3 bases, with 17 bases between them. TCRdb re-called the reads through MiXCR, storing one row per CDR3 protein. In the table there are hundreds of thousands of distinct CDR3 sequences, roughly 16% of which are singletons. This chain uses TRBV24-1 with TRBJ2-1, with a tentative D call TRBD1 (6 bases). The TCR sequence derives from a human donor in good health (CMV status not recorded). Some clones in this sample may be carry-over from other donors' samples. The material sequenced was PBMCs. CDR3 nucleotide sequence: TGTGCCACCAGTGATTTGAGACATTCGGACAGAAGCTACAATGAGCAGTTCTTC. It translates to CATSDLRHSDRSYNEQFF.